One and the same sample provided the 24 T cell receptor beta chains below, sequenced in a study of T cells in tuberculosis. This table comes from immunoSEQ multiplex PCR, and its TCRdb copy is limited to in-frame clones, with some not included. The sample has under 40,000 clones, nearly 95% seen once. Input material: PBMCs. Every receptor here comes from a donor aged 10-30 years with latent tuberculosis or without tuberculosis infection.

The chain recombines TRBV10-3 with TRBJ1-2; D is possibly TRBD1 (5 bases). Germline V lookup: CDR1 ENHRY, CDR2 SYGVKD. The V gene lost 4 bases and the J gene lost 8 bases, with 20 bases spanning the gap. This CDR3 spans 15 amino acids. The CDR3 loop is CAISARDDPLAGYTF. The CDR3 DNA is TGTGCCATCAGTGCCCGGGACGACCCTCTAGCGGGCTACACCTTC.

The CDR3 region is CASCSPRTGPYGYTF. CDR3 coding DNA: TGTGCCAGCTGCTCTCCCCGGACAGGGCCCTATGGCTACACCTTC. V gene TRBV5-6 combines with J gene TRBJ1-2; 8 nucleotides line up with TRBD1. This CDR3 has 15 amino acids. Losses at the gene ends were 7 bases for V and 4 bases for J; bases not matched to a gene: 12. CDR1 SGHDT and CDR2 YYEEEE come from the germline V gene.

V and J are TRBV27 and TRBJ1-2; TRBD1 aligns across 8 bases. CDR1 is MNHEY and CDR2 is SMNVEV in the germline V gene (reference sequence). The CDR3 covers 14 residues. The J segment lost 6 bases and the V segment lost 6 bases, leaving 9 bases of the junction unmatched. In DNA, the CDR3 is TGTGCCAGCAGGGGAACCGCAGGGGGCGATGGCTACACCTTC. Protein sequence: CASRGTAGGDGYTF.

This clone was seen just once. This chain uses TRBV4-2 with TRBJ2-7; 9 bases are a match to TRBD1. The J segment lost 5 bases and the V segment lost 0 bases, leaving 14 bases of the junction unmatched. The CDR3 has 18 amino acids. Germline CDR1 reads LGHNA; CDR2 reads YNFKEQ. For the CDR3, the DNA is TGTGCCAGCAGCCAAGATAGGGGGGGGACAGGGAACAACAACGAGCAGTACTTC. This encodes CASSQDRGGTGNNNEQYF.

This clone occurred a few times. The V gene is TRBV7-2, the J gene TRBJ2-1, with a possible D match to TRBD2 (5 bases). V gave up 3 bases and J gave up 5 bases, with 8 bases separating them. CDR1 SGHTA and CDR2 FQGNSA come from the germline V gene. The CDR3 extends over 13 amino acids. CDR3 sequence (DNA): TGTGCCAGCAGCTTCGACTATAACAATGAGCAGTTCTTC. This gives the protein CASSFDYNNEQFF.

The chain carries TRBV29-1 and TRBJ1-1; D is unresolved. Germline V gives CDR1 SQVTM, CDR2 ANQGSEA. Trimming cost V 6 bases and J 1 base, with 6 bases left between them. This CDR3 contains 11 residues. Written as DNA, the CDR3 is TGCAGCGTAATTAGGAACACTGAAGCTTTCTTT. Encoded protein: CSVIRNTEAFF.

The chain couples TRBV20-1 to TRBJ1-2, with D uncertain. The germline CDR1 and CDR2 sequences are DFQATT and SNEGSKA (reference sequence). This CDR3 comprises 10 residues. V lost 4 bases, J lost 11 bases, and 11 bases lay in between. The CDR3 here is CSAIAGIYTF. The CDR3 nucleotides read TGCAGTGCTATCGCGGGGATTTACACCTTC.

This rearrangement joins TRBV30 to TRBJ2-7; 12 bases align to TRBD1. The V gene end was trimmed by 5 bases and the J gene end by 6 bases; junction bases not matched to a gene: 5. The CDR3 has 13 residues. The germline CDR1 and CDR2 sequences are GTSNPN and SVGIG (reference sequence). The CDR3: CAWAGTGGSEQYF. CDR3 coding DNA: TGTGCCTGGGCCGGGACAGGGGGCAGCGAGCAGTACTTC.

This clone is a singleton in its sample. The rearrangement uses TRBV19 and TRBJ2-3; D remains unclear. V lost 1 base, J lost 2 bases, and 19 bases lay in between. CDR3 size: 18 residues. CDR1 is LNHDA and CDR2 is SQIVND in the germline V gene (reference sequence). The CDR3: CASSIAPGGRLFTDTQYF. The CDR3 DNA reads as TGTGCCAGTAGTATAGCCCCTGGTGGCAGATTATTCACAGATACGCAGTATTTT.

The CDR3 nucleotides read TGTGCCAGCAGGGGGAGGGGTAACTCCGGGGAGCTGTTTTTT. Translated, it gives CASRGRGNSGELFF. The chain links TRBV28 to TRBJ2-2; TRBD2 matches at 7 bases. The CDR3 contains 14 residues. The J segment lost 6 bases and the V segment lost 6 bases, leaving 7 bases of the junction unmatched. In germline, CDR1 is MDHEN, CDR2 SYDVKM.

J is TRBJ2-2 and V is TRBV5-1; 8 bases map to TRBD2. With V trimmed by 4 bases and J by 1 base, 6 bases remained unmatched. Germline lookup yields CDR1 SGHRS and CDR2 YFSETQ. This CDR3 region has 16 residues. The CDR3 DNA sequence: TGCGCCAGCAGCCGAGGAACTAGCGGGAACACCGGGGAGCTGTTTTTT. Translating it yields CASSRGTSGNTGELFF.

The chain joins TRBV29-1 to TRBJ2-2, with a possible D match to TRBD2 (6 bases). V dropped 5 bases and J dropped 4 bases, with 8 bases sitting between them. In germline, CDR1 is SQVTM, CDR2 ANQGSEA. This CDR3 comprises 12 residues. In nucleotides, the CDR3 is TGCAGCGTTTGGGGGGTCACCGGGGAGCTGTTTTTT. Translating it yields CSVWGVTGELFF.

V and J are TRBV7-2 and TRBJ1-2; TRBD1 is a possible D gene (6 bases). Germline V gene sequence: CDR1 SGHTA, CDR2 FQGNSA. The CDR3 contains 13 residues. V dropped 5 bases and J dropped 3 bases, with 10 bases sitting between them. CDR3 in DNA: TGTGCCAGCAGCCCAGGGGATCACTATGGCTACACCTTC. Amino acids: CASSPGDHYGYTF.

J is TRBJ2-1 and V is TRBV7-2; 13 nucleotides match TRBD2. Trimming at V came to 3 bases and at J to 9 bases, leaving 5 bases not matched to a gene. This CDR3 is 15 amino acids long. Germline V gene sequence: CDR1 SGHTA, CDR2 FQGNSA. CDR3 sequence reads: CASSFGTSGAVEQFF. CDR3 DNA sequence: TGTGCCAGCAGCTTCGGGACTAGCGGGGCGGTTGAGCAGTTCTTC.

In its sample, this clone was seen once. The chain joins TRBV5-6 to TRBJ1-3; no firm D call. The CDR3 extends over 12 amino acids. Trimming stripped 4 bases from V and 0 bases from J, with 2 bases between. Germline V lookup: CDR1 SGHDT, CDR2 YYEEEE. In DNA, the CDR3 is TGTGCCAGCAGCCTCTCTGGAAACACCATATATTTT. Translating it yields CASSLSGNTIYF.

Here the CDR3 DNA reads TGCGCCAGCAGCTTGCAACAGGGGGGAATCGACACTGAAGCTTTCTTT. Its translation is CASSLQQGGIDTEAFF. The chain uses TRBV5-1 and TRBJ1-1, with 8 bases aligning to TRBD1. CDR1 is SGHRS, CDR2 YFSETQ, per germline. The trim removed 1 base at V and 3 bases at J, leaving 8 bases unmatched. The length of the CDR3 is 16 residues.

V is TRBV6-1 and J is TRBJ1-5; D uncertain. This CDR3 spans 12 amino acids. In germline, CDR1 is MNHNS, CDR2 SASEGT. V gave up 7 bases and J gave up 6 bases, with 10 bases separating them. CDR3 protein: CASKKGGQPQHF. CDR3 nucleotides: TGTGCCAGCAAAAAGGGAGGTCAGCCCCAGCATTTT.

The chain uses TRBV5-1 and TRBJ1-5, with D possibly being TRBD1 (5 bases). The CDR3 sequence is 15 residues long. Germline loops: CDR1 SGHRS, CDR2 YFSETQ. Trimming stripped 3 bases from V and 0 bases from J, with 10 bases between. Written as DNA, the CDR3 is TGCGCCAGCAGCTGGGGCAGCAATAGCAATCAGCCCCAGCATTTT. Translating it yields CASSWGSNSNQPQHF. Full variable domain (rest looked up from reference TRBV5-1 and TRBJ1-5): KAGVTQTPRYLIKTRGQQVTLSCSPISGHRSVSWYQQTPGQGLQFLFEYFSETQRNKGNFPGRFSGRQFSNSRSEMNVSTLELGDSALYLCASSWGSNSNQPQHFGDGTRLSIL.

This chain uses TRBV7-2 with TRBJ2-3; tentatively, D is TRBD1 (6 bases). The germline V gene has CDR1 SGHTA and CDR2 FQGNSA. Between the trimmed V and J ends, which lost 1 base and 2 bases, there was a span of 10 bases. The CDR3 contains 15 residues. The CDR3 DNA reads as TGTGCCAGCAGCTTAGGACAGGCCTCCACAGATACGCAGTATTTT. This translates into CASSLGQASTDTQYF.

The CDR3 here is CASSPEFTDTEAFF. CDR3 nucleotide sequence: TGTGCCAGCAGCCCCGAATTTACGGACACTGAAGCTTTCTTT. The chain joins TRBV9 to TRBJ1-1; D not resolved. In germline, CDR1 is SGDLS, CDR2 YYNGEE. CDR3 length equals 14 residues. V lost 4 bases, J lost 3 bases, and 13 bases lay in between.

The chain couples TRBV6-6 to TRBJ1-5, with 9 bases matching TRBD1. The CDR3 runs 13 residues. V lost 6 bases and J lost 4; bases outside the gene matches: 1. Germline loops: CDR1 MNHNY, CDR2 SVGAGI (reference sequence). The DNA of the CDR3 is TGTGCCAGCAGGGACAGGGGTAATCAGCCCCAGCATTTT. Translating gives CASRDRGNQPQHF.

The CDR3 sequence: CASSETALLNTEAFF. The CDR3 bases are TGTGCCAGCAGTGAAACAGCACTGTTGAACACTGAAGCTTTCTTT. This chain joins TRBV6-1 and TRBJ1-1; D is unresolved. CDR3 length: 15 amino acids. V lost 2 bases and J lost 0, with 10 bases in between. From germline, CDR1 is MNHNS and CDR2 SASEGT.

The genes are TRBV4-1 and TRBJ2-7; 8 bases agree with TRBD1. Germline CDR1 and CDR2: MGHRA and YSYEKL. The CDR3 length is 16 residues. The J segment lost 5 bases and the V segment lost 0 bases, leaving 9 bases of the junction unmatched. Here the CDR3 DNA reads TGCGCCAGCAGCCAAGATCCCCAGGGGGCACAAAACGAGCAGTACTTC. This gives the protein CASSQDPQGAQNEQYF.

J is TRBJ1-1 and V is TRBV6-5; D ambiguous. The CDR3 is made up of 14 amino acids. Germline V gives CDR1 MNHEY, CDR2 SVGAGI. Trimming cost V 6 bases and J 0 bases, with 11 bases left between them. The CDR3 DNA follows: TGTGCCAGCAGCCTCGGACTGATGAACACTGAAGCTTTCTTT. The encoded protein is CASSLGLMNTEAFF.